The T cell receptor (beta chain) described here comes from a study of shared clonotypes between healthy human individuals. Background on the study: Researchers assigned three CD4 naive, three CD4 memory, two CD8 naive and one CD8 memory plate to each donor. Study observations and caveats: The expectation was that sequencing depth would affect clonotype sharing among donors.

The assay ran at deep level. Assay: immunoSEQ multiplex PCR; the TCRdb copy retains only in-frame clones and omits some. The sample has over 750,000 clones, around 96% seen once; the top ten hold about 0.22%. V gave up 5 bases and J gave up 3 bases, with 18 bases separating them. The germline V gene encodes CDR1 SGHNT and CDR2 YYREEE (reference sequence). This CDR3 comprises 15 residues. This clone appeared once. Antigen specificity is unknown. The naive CD8 fraction comprised CD45RO-negative cells positively selected for CCR7 and excluded terminally differentiated effector memory CD45RA+ cells. All of the donors resided in Nashville, Tennessee, and each was a Caucasian adult.

Material: naive CD8+ T cells sorted from blood. The chain carries TRBV5-4 and TRBJ2-7; a weak D match, TRBD1 (6 bases). The source of this sequence is a man younger than 45 in good health. This chain's CDR3 is CASSFQGSFFYEQYF. The CDR3 DNA follows: TGTGCCAGCAGTTTTCAGGGGTCCTTTTTCTACGAGCAGTACTTC.